This T cell receptor beta chain was profiled in a study of naive and memory T cell subsets. Study findings and constraints: Higher TCR numbers at tuberculin sites reflect T cell infiltration, per interpretation.

This clonotype was counted at least ten times. Its target is unknown. The SP2 primer and nested alpha and beta constant region primers amplified ligated cDNA in four rounds. TCRdb independently ran MiXCR on the UMI-ligation and nested PCR reads; one entry per CDR3 protein. The repertoire holds under 25,000 distinct CDR3 sequences, with about 6.1% as singletons. The CDR3 totals 19 residues. The germline V gene encodes CDR1 DFQATT and CDR2 SNEGSKA (reference sequence). Trimming removed 3 bases from V and 4 bases from J; junction bases left unmatched: 15. The sample's treatment: skin biopsy from PPD injection site in Mantoux-positive individual. TCR cDNA received a 3' ligated oligonucleotide that carried a UMI.

V is TRBV20-1 and J is TRBJ2-1; the match to TRBD2 covers 13 bases. The sample was skin, taken from a tuberculin skin test site. The source of this sequence is an adult in good health. CDR3 sequence (DNA): TGCAGTGCTAGGGAACTAGCGGGAGGGTCTTTAGGGAGGTACAATGAGCAGTTCTTC. Translating gives CSARELAGGSLGRYNEQFF.